A selection of T cell receptor beta chains follows, all from one sample in a study of shared clonotypes between healthy human individuals. The repertoire was sequenced with immunoSEQ multiplex PCR; TCRdb's copy has only in-frame clones and lacks some. This table has approximately 1.5 million clones, 95% to 99% appearing once. The sample was naive CD4+ T cells sorted from blood. All receptors come from a man aged 25-45 years in good health. The CDR3 runs from the conserved cysteine through the conserved F or W. Each record gives: D gene, V gene, J gene, CDR3 protein, CDR3 DNA. The D gene is left open where the match is weak.

D gene: .
V gene: TRBV23-1
J gene: TRBJ2-7
CDR3 protein: CASSPLTGNEQYF
CDR3 DNA: TGCGCCAGCAGTCCTCTTACAGGAAACGAGCAGTACTTC

D gene: TRBD2
V gene: TRBV2
J gene: TRBJ2-1
CDR3 protein: CASIGLAGAPAQFF
CDR3 DNA: TGTGCCAGCATTGGACTAGCGGGAGCGCCTGCGCAGTTCTTC

D gene: TRBD2
V gene: TRBV6-1
J gene: TRBJ2-1
CDR3 protein: CASSPLAGGSNEQFF
CDR3 DNA: TGTGCCAGCAGCCCACTAGCGGGAGGTTCGAATGAGCAGTTCTTC

D gene: TRBD2
V gene: TRBV15
J gene: TRBJ2-1
CDR3 protein: CATSRSKGSGSRYNEQFF
CDR3 DNA: TGTGCCACCAGCAGATCAAAAGGTAGCGGGAGTAGATACAATGAGCAGTTCTTC

D gene: .
V gene: TRBV29-1
J gene: TRBJ2-2
CDR3 protein: CSVGLRTNTGELFF
CDR3 DNA: TGCAGCGTAGGACTCCGAACGAACACCGGGGAGCTGTTTTTT

D gene: TRBD2
V gene: TRBV18
J gene: TRBJ2-7
CDR3 protein: CASSPGTRFYEQYF
CDR3 DNA: TGTGCCAGCTCCCCCGGGACTAGGTTTTACGAGCAGTACTTC

D gene: TRBD1
V gene: TRBV5-5
J gene: TRBJ1-2
CDR3 protein: CASSATGQAYYGYTF
CDR3 DNA: TGTGCCAGCAGCGCTACGGGACAGGCTTACTATGGCTACACCTTC

D gene: .
V gene: TRBV9
J gene: TRBJ2-6
CDR3 protein: CASRPGSGANVLTF
CDR3 DNA: TGTGCCAGCAGGCCAGGCTCTGGGGCCAACGTCCTGACTTTC

D gene: .
V gene: TRBV7-2
J gene: TRBJ2-7
CDR3 protein: CASSLGRIYEQYF
CDR3 DNA: TGTGCCAGCAGCTTAGGGAGGATTTACGAGCAGTACTTC

D gene: TRBD2
V gene: TRBV6-5
J gene: TRBJ2-3
CDR3 protein: CATGGGISTDTQYF
CDR3 DNA: TGTGCTACGGGGGGGGGCATTAGCACAGATACGCAGTATTTT

D gene: .
V gene: TRBV11-2
J gene: TRBJ2-1
CDR3 protein: CASSLVSQGPHEQFF
CDR3 DNA: TGTGCCAGCAGCTTAGTTTCGCAGGGACCCCATGAGCAGTTCTTC